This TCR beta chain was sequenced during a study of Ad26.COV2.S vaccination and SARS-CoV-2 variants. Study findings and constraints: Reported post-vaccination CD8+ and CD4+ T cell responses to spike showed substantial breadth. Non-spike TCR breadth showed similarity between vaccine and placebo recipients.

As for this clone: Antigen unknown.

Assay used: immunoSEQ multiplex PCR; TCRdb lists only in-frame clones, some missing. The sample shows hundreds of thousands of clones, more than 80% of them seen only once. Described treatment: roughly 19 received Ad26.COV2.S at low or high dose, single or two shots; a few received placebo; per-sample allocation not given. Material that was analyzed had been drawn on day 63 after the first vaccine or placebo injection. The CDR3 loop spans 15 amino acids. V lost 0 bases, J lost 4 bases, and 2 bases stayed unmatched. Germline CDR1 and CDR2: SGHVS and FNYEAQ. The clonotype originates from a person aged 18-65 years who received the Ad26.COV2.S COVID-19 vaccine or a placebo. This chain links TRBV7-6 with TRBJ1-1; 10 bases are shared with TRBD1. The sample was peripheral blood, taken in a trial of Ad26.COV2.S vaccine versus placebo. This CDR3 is CASSLARQGATEAFF. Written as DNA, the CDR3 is TGTGCCAGCAGCTTAGCGAGACAGGGGGCCACTGAAGCTTTCTTT. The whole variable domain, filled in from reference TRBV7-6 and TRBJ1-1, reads GAGVSQSPRYKVTKRGQDVALRCDPISGHVSLYWYRQALGQGPEFLTYFNYEAQQDKSGLPNDRFSAERPEGSISTLTIQRTEQRDSAMYRCASSLARQGATEAFFGQGTRLTVV.